This record concerns one T cell receptor beta chain sequence. It has no known antigen specificity. Base qualities are not provided; no much larger clone lies one nucleotide away. TCRdb shows the sequencer as Illumina HiSeq 2500. TCR beta libraries were prepared by quantitative 5'-RACE with molecular barcodes. The original pipeline was this. Disease-linked TCR variants were identified with a new computational method built on a probabilistic model of VDJ rearrangement. TCRdb reanalyzed the raw reads on its own, using fastp at Q25 for trimming and MiXCR for clone calling, and kept in-frame beta chains. For every CDR3 protein sequence, its rows merge into one entry that carries the most common genes and DNA. Clone size and V and J calls follow TCRdb, not the original study. The sample table shows roughly 440,000 distinct CDR3 sequences, and roughly 17% are seen once. The ten largest clones take up approximately 1% of the sample.

The sample is drawn from a study of CD8 T cells in ankylosing spondylitis (dated by TCRdb to between 2016 and 2019). A note on the overall study: To find TCR variants linked to disease, the study profiled T cell receptor beta repertoires in ankylosing spondylitis patients and healthy donors. The whole study cohort included over a hundred healthy donors and 20 to 30 ankylosing spondylitis patients. Samples of peripheral blood were taken, and for ankylosing spondylitis patients, synovial fluid was collected as well.

Results and caveats for the whole study, not just this receptor: The disease-linked clones had a CD8+ phenotype and were found at relatively low frequencies in peripheral blood. A TCR beta motif made up of several highly homologous amino acid variants appeared to be characteristic of blood from ankylosing spondylitis patients. The disease-linked clones were reported to be significantly enriched in matched synovial fluid samples from ankylosing spondylitis patients. Some TCR beta motif variants had previously been reported in synovial fluid and blood of reactive arthritis patients, which suggested common disease-initiation mechanisms.

From the germline V gene, CDR1 is MDHEN and CDR2 is SYDVKM. The CDR3, from cysteine to phenylalanine, totals 12 residues. The kept DNA is CDR3 alone, 36 bases in frame from the first base. V is pared back by 11 bases and J by 5 bases, with 12 bases lying between the germline termini. The clonotype comes from a male donor with ankylosing spondylitis. Recombination joined TRBV28 with TRBJ1-4, with TRBD1 tentatively as D gene (6 bases match). The sequencing sample was made of blood, either unsorted or a sorted T cell fraction (not recorded which). The DNA sequence is given as TGTGCCGGGAACAGGGCCAATGAAAAACTGTTTTTT. The translation is CAGNRANEKLFF.